This T cell receptor (beta chain) was identified during a study of blood T cell repertoires in COVID-19. The table came from immunoSEQ multiplex PCR; TCRdb's copy has only in-frame clones and leaves some out. The top ten clones hold about 10% of a sample with under 200,000 clones, about 90% of them seen once. Deletions cut 7 bases from V and 5 bases from J, with 11 bases between. Germline V gene lookup returns CDR1 MDHEN and CDR2 SYDVKM. The CDR3 totals 12 residues. The receptor's source is a woman aged 60-70 years with COVID-19, enrolled during active disease. V is TRBV28 and J is TRBJ1-2; D is ambiguous. Sequenced sample: peripheral blood. The DNA for the CDR3 is TGTGCCAGCACTGTATTCGGGTATGGCTACACCTTC. Protein product: CASTVFGYGYTF.